Listed here are 14 T cell receptor beta chains from one sample, sequenced in a study of human T cells and chemical hapten exposure. TCRdb passed the RACE reads through MiXCR, listing each CDR3 protein once. Among tens of thousands of distinct CDR3 sequences listed, under 12% were seen once. Time point in this sample: pre-sensitization, week 0. Documented treatment: therapeutic diphenylcyclopropenone sensitization with weekly scalp DPC. This sample comprised whole blood, obtained in connection with sensitization to the hapten diphenylcyclopropenone (DPC). These receptors all stem from a man aged 25 to 40 with alopecia areata. Some clones in this sample may be carry-over from other donors' samples.

The chain carries TRBV20-1 and TRBJ2-3, with D possibly matching TRBD2 (6 bases). CDR1 and CDR2 from the germline V gene are DFQATT and SNEGSKA (reference sequence). Trimming took 2 bases from V and 2 from J, leaving 20 bases between them. The length of the CDR3 is 17 residues. The CDR3 bases are TGCAGTGCTAGAACCCTATGGAGCGGGCTCACCACAGATACGCAGTATTTT. This gives the protein CSARTLWSGLTTDTQYF.

This clonotype was seen repeatedly, ten times or more. This rearrangement joins TRBV7-8 to TRBJ2-6; D is possibly TRBD1 (6 bases). The CDR3 runs 18 residues. Germline lookup yields CDR1 SGHVS and CDR2 FQNEAQ. The V gene lost 5 bases and the J gene lost 0 bases, with 17 bases spanning the gap. This chain's CDR3 is CASSLLGETGSGANVLTF. The CDR3 nucleotides read TGTGCCAGCAGCCTACTAGGGGAGACAGGCTCTGGGGCCAACGTCCTGACTTTC.

This clonotype was recorded at least ten times. V and J are TRBV6-6 and TRBJ1-2; D unclear. Trimming left V 6 bases short and J 8 bases short, with 22 bases between. Germline lookup yields CDR1 MNHNY and CDR2 SVGAGI (reference sequence). The CDR3 loop spans 15 amino acids. The DNA of the CDR3 is TGTGCCAGCAGGTTTTATAGTGGAGCCGGCGGAGGCTACACCTTC. This codes for CASRFYSGAGGGYTF.

CDR3 in DNA: TGCAGCGTTGGTACAGCGAACACCGGGGAGCTGTTTTTT. It encodes CSVGTANTGELFF. V gene TRBV29-1 combines with J gene TRBJ2-2; no reliable D call. Trimming pared 4 bases from V and 0 bases from J, leaving 6 bases between. Germline CDR1 SQVTM, CDR2 ANQGSEA. This CDR3 has 13 residues.

The V call is TRBV24-1, the J call TRBJ2-1; D ambiguous. This CDR3 comprises 12 residues. With 9 bases removed from V and 9 bases from J, the gap between germline ends came to 14 bases. The germline gives CDR1 KGHDR, CDR2 SFDVKD. The CDR3 nucleotides are TGTGCCACCTCTCGGGTTGGGTTTGAGCAGTTCTTC. Amino acids: CATSRVGFEQFF.

This sequence joins TRBV6-4 and TRBJ1-6; D is uncertain. The germline V gene has CDR1 MRHNA and CDR2 SNTAGT. The germline V and J ends were trimmed by 6 bases and 7 bases, with 10 bases remaining between them. This CDR3 has 13 residues. The CDR3 bases are TGTGCCAGCAGGAACGGGGAAAATTCACCCCTCCACTTT. Translated, it gives CASRNGENSPLHF.

Ten or more counts support this clonotype. The chain recombines TRBV7-3 with TRBJ2-1; D may be TRBD2 (6 bases). The CDR3 spans 15 residues. V dropped 2 bases and J dropped 3 bases, with 11 bases sitting between them. Germline assignment: CDR1 SGHTA and CDR2 FQGTGA. The CDR3 nucleotides read TGTGCCAGCAGCTTAGGAGGGGACCACTACAATGAGCAGTTCTTC. Protein: CASSLGGDHYNEQFF. Together with reference TRBV7-3 and TRBJ2-1, the CDR3 gives the full variable domain: GAGVSQTPSNKVTEKGKYVELRCDPISGHTALYWYRQSLGQGPEFLIYFQGTGAADDSGLPNDRFFAVRPEGSVSTLKIQRTERGDSAVYLCASSLGGDHYNEQFFGPGTRLTVL.

The table lists this clonotype with many counts. The chain couples TRBV6-4 to TRBJ1-2; D is undetermined. Trimming removed 6 bases from V and 0 bases from J, with 14 bases in between. The germline V gene has CDR1 MRHNA and CDR2 SNTAGT. The CDR3 sequence is 15 residues long. The CDR3 protein is CASSENQGPNYGYTF. CDR3 coding DNA: TGTGCCAGCAGCGAAAATCAAGGTCCTAACTATGGCTACACCTTC.

This clonotype was seen more than once but under ten times. The rearrangement joins TRBV29-1 to TRBJ2-5; D gene ambiguous. There are 13 residues in the CDR3. V lost 4 bases, J lost 4 bases, and 13 bases lay in between. Per the germline V gene, CDR1 is SQVTM and CDR2 is ANQGSEA. The CDR3 loop is CSVVLPRGETQYF. CDR3 bases: TGCAGCGTTGTATTACCAAGAGGAGAGACCCAGTACTTC. Full variable domain (remainder filled in from reference TRBV29-1 and TRBJ2-5): SAVISQKPSRDICQRGTSLTIQCQVDSQVTMMFWYRQQPGQSLTLIATANQGSEATYESGFVIDKFPISRPNLTFSTLTVSNMSPEDSSIYLCSVVLPRGETQYFGPGTRLLVL.

In this sample, this clonotype turned up a few times. The chain links TRBV7-8 to TRBJ2-1; 12 nucleotides line up with TRBD2. J was trimmed by 8 bases and V by 2 bases; bases with no gene match: 7. CDR1 and CDR2 from the germline V gene are SGHVS and FQNEAQ. This CDR3 spans 16 amino acids. The CDR3: CASSLFTTSGSYEQFF. CDR3 DNA sequence: TGTGCCAGCAGCTTATTTACGACTAGCGGGAGCTATGAGCAGTTCTTC.

J is TRBJ2-7 and V is TRBV29-1, with D perhaps given as TRBD1 or TRBD2 (5 bases each). This CDR3 spans 15 amino acids. Per germline, CDR1 SQVTM and CDR2 ANQGSEA. V lost 6 bases to trimming and J lost 2 bases, with 20 bases between them. The CDR3: CSVATRPGPTYEQYF. CDR3 in DNA: TGCAGCGTAGCAACTAGGCCAGGGCCCACCTACGAGCAGTACTTC.

This clonotype was counted ten times or more. The rearrangement links TRBV11-2 to TRBJ2-3; maybe TRBD1 (6 bases). Looked up from germline, CDR1 is SGHAT and CDR2 is FQNNGV. The CDR3 covers 15 residues. V was pared by 5 bases and J by 2 bases, with 14 bases between. CDR3 in DNA: TGTGCCAGCAGCCCTCGGACAGCTTTCACAGATACGCAGTATTTT. This gives the protein CASSPRTAFTDTQYF.

This clonotype was counted many times. This chain links TRBV4-2 with TRBJ2-5; D gene ambiguous. This CDR3 is 14 amino acids long. Germline values: CDR1 LGHNA, CDR2 YNFKEQ. V was cut by 0 bases and J by 5 bases, with 10 bases left in between. CDR3 in amino acids: CASSQELMSETQYF. In DNA form, the CDR3 reads TGTGCCAGCAGCCAAGAGTTAATGTCGGAGACCCAGTACTTC.

The rearrangement joins TRBV18 to TRBJ1-5; D perhaps matches TRBD1 (5 bases). This CDR3 has 13 amino acids. V lost 2 bases and J lost 5, with 7 bases in between. Germline CDR1 and CDR2: KGHSH and LQKENI. The chain's CDR3 is CASSPAGDQPQHF. Written as DNA, the CDR3 is TGTGCCAGCTCACCAGCGGGGGATCAGCCCCAGCATTTT. The entire variable domain, with the rest obtained from reference TRBV18 and TRBJ1-5, is as follows: NAGVMQNPRHLVRRRGQEARLRCSPMKGHSHVYWYRQLPEEGLKFMVYLQKENIIDESGMPKERFSAEFPKEGPSILRIQQVVRGDSAAYFCASSPAGDQPQHFGDGTRLSIL.